This T cell receptor (beta chain) was sequenced during a study of cytomegalovirus exposure and HLA in healthy donors. The PCR ran on 60 Vbeta and 13 Jbeta primers. The method was immunoSEQ multiplex PCR; TCRdb's version includes in-frame clones alone and lacks a portion of them. The sample has about 200,000 clones, about four fifths seen once. V dropped 4 bases and J dropped 7 bases, with 12 bases sitting between them. This CDR3 region has 12 residues. CDR1 SGHNT and CDR2 YYREEE come from the germline V gene (reference sequence). Sequenced input: PBMCs. The chain links TRBV5-4 to TRBJ2-7; D is possibly TRBD1 or TRBD2 (5 bases each). The receptor comes from a man aged 30 to 45 in good health and CMV-seronegative. CDR3 residues: CASSLGTGEQYF. The CDR3 DNA reads as TGTGCCAGCAGCCTGGGGACGGGGGAGCAGTACTTC.